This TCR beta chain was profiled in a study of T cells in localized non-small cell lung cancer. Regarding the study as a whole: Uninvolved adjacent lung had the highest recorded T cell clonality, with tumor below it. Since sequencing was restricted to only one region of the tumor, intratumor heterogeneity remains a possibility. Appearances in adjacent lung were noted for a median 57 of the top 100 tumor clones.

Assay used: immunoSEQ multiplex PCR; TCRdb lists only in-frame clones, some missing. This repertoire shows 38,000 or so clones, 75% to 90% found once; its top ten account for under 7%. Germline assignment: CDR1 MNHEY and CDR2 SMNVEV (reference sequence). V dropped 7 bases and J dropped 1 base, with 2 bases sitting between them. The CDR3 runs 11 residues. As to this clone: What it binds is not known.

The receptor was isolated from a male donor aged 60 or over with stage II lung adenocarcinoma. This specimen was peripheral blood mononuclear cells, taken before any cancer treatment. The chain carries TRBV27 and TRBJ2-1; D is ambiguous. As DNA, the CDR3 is TGTGCCAGCACTTCCTACAATGAGCAGTTCTTC. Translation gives CASTSYNEQFF.